Here is one TCR beta chain with its context. The data derive from a study of blood T cell repertoires in COVID-19. Study-wide background: The study drew acute and convalescent COVID-19 samples from the United States, Italy and Spain. T cells, B-cell-depleted T cells, or PBMCs supplied cDNA or gDNA.

Seattle enrolled patients during active infection and tracked them longitudinally. How the authors handled the data: From reference gene primer amplification, estimates of nucleated cell counts were derived. Here immunoSEQ multiplex PCR was the method, and the copy in TCRdb shows in-frame clones only, minus some. V and J calls and clone size are copied from that table; D and trimming were computed from the DNA. The sample has approximately 290,000 clones, around 81% seen once. CDR1 and CDR2 from the germline V gene are PRHDT and FYEKMQ (reference sequence). With 1 base removed from V and 3 bases from J, the gap between germline ends came to 4 bases. The CDR3 runs to 13 residues.

The sample consisted of peripheral blood. The rearrangement links TRBV13 to TRBJ1-5, with unresolved D. This receptor was obtained from a person aged 70 to 85 with COVID-19, enrolled during active disease. The CDR3 DNA reads TGTGCCAGCAGCTTAGAGCTCAATCAGCCCCAGCATTTT. This gives the protein CASSLELNQPQHF.